This T cell receptor beta chain was captured in a study of blood T cell repertoires in COVID-19. Study-level background: Sites across the United States, Italy and Spain contributed samples from acute and convalescent COVID-19. The cDNA or gDNA used as material had been derived from T cells, B-cell-depleted T cells, or PBMCs.

This clone was counted between two and nine times. There are 13 residues in the CDR3. Deletions cut 4 bases from V and 2 bases from J, with 6 bases between. Germline V gene sequence: CDR1 LGHDT, CDR2 YNNKEL (reference sequence). Profiled with immunoSEQ multiplex PCR; TCRdb holds only in-frame clones, not every one. The sample lists about 280,000 clones; 80% to 90% were seen once. The rearrangement links TRBV3-1 (or the pseudogene TRBV3-2) to TRBJ1-3; no definite D call. The source material was peripheral blood. This TCR derives from a woman in her seventies with acute or convalescent COVID-19. The CDR3 loop is CASSPLTGNTIYF. CDR3 nucleotide sequence: TGTGCCAGCAGCCCCCTTACTGGAAACACCATATATTTT.